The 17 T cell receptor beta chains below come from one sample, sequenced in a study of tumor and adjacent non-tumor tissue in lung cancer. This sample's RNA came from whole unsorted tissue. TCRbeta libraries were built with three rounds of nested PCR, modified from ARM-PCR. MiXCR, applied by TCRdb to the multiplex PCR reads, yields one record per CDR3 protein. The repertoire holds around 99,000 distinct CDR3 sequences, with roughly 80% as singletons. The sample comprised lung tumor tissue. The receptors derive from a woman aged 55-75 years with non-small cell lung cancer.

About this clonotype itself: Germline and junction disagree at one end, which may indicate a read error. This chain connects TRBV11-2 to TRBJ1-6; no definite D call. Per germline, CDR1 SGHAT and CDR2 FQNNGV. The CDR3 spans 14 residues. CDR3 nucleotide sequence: TGTGTCGGCAGCTTAGAAGCAAGTAATTCATCCCTCCACTTT. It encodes CVGSLEASNSSLHF.

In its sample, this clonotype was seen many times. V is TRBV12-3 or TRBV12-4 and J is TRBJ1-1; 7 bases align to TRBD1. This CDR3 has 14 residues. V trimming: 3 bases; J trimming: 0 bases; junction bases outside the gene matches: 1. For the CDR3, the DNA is TGTGCCAGCAGTTTGGGGACAGTGAACACTGAAGCTTTCTTT. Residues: CASSLGTVNTEAFF.

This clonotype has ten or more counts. The CDR3: CASSQDFPGPYEQYF. CDR3 in DNA: TGCGCCAGCAGCCAAGATTTCCCAGGACCCTACGAGCAGTACTTC. This rearrangement joins TRBV4-3 to TRBJ2-7; D remains unclear. Trimming pared 0 bases from V and 2 bases from J, leaving 11 bases between. Germline values: CDR1 LGHNA, CDR2 YSLEER. The CDR3 spans 15 residues.

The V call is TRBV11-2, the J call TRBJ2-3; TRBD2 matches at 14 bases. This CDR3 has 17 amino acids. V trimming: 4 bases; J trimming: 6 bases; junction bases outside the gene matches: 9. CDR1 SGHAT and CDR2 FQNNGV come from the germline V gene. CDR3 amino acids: CASSYGTSGGRADTQYF. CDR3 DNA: TGTGCCAGCAGCTACGGGACTAGCGGGGGTCGGGCGGATACGCAGTATTTT.

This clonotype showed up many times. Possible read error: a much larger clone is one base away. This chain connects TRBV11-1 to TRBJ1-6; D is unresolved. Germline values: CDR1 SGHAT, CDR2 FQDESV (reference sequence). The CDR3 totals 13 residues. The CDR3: CAGSFVAASPLHF. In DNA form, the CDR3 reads TGTGCCGGCAGCTTTGTGGCAGCTTCACCCCTCCACTTT.

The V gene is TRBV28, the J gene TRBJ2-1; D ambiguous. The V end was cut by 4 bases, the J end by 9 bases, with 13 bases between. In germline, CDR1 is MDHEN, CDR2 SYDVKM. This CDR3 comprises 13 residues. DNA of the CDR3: TGTGCCAGCAGTTATGATATAACGGGTGAGCAGTTCTTC. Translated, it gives CASSYDITGEQFF.

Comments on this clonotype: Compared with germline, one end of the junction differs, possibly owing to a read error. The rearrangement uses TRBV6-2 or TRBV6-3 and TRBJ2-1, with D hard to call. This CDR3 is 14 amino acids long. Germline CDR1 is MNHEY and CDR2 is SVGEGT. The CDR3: CASCGGLGFNEEFF. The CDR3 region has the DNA TGTGCCAGCTGCGGTGGTCTGGGGTTCAATGAGGAGTTCTTC.

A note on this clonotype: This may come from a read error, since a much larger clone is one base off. CDR3 DNA sequence: TGCAGTGCTAGAGATCCGGCAGGCACCTACAATGAGCAGTTCTTC. Translation gives CSARDPAGTYNEQFF. This sequence joins TRBV20-1 and TRBJ2-1; D unclear. With 0 bases removed from V and 2 bases from J, the gap between germline ends came to 11 bases. The germline V gene encodes CDR1 DFQATT and CDR2 SNEGSKA (reference sequence). The CDR3 contains 15 residues.

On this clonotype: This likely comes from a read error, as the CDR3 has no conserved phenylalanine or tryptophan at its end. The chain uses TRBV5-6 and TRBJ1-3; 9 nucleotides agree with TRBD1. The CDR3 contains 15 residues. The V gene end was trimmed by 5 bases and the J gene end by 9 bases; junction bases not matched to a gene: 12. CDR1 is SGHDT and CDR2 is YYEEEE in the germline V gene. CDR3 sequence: CASSHTGTGLATIYY. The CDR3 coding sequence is TGTGCCAGCAGTCATACTGGGACAGGGCTCGCCACCATATATTAT.

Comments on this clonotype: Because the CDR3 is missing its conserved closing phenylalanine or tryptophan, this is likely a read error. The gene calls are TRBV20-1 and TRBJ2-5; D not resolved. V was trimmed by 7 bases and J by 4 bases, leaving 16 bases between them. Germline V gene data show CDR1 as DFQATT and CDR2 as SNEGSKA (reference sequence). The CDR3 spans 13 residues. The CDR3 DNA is TGCAGTGTTAGTATAGGGATCGTAGAGACCCAGTACCTC. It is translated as CSVSIGIVETQYL.

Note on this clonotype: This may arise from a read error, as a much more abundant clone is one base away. CDR3 bases: TGTGCCAGCAGTTACATCCTAGCGAGGCCAGCAAACTTC. It yields the protein CASSYILARPANF. The chain is built from TRBV6-2 or TRBV6-3 and TRBJ2-7; D possibly corresponds to TRBD2 (6 bases). The germline CDR1 and CDR2 sequences are MNHEY and SVGEGT. The CDR3 totals 13 residues.

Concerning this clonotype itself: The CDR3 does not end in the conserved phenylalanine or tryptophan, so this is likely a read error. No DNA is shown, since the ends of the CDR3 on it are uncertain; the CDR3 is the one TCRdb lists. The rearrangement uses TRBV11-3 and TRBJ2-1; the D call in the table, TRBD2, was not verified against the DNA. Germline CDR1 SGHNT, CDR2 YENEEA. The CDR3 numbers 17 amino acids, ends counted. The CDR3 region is CASGLDLTSGSHNEQFL.

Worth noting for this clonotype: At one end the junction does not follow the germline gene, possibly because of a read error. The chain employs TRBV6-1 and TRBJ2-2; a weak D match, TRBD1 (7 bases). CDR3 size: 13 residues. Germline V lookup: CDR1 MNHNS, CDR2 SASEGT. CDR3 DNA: TGTGCCAGCGGTTCGAGGACAGGCGGGGACCTGTTTTTT. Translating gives CASGSRTGGDLFF.

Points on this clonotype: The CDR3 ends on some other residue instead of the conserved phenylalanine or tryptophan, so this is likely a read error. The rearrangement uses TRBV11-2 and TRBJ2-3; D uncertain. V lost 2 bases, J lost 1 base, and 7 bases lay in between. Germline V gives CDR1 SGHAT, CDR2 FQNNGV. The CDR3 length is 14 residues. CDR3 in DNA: TGTGCCAGCAGCTTAAAGGGCCGCACAGATACGCAGTATCTT. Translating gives CASSLKGRTDTQYL.

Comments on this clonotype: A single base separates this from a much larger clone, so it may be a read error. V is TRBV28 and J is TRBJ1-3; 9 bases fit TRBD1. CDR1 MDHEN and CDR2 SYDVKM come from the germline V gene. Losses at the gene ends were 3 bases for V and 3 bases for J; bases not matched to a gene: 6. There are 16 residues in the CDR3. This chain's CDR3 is CASSFGGQGVGNTIYF. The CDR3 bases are TGTGCCAGCAGTTTTGGGGGACAGGGTGTTGGAAACACCATATATTTT.

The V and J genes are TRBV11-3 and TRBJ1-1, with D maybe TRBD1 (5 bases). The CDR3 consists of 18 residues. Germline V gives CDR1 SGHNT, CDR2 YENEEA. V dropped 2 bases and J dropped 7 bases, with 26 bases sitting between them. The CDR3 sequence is CASSLIGPLGRMSIEAFF. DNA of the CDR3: TGTGCCAGCAGCTTAATTGGGCCGCTGGGACGGATGAGCATTGAAGCTTTCTTT. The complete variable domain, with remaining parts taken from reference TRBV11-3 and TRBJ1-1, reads EAGVVQSPRYKIIEKKQPVAFWCNPISGHNTLYWYLQNLGQGPELLIRYENEEAVDDSQLPKDRFSAERLKGVDSTLKIQPAELGDSAVYLCASSLIGPLGRMSIEAFFGQGTRLTVV.

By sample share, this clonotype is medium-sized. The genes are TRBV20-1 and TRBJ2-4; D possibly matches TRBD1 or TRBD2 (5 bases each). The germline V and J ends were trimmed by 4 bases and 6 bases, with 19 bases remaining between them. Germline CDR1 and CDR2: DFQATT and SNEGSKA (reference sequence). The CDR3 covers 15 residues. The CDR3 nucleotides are TGCAGTGCTATTAATAGCAGGGAAGGGAGAAACATTCAGTACTTC. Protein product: CSAINSREGRNIQYF.